These 17 T cell receptor beta chains were all obtained from the same sample, sequenced in a study of T-cell memory formation after mild COVID-19. TCRdb ran MiXCR on the 5' RACE reads and lists one entry per CDR3 protein. The data hold about 210,000 distinct CDR3 sequences, with under 30% observed a single time. Sequencing input: PBMCs or a T cell subset sorted from them (not recorded which). Receptors were obtained from an adult woman who had mild COVID-19 (a few samples of this study predate the infection). Cell type and time point are not known.

The rearrangement links TRBV29-1 to TRBJ1-2, with a tentative D call TRBD1 (5 bases). The germline V and J ends were trimmed by 4 bases and 5 bases, with 11 bases remaining between them. This CDR3 has 12 amino acids. Germline CDR1 is SQVTM and CDR2 is ANQGSEA. CDR3 sequence reads: CSVVNRQYGYTF. In DNA form, the CDR3 reads TGCAGCGTTGTGAACAGGCAGTATGGCTACACCTTC.

The chain combines TRBV7-8 with TRBJ2-7, with D possibly called TRBD1 or TRBD2 (6 bases each). Germline CDR1 reads SGHVS; CDR2 reads FQNEAQ. The CDR3 consists of 14 residues. Trimming took 5 bases from V and 7 from J, leaving 18 bases between them. DNA for the CDR3: TGTGCCAGCAGCGCGGACAGACGACTAGGGGAGCAGTACTTC. This gives the protein CASSADRRLGEQYF. Complete variable domain (other parts from reference TRBV7-8 and TRBJ2-7): GAGVSQSPRYKVAKRGQDVALRCDPISGHVSLFWYQQALGQGPEFLTYFQNEAQLDKSGLPSDRFFAERPEGSVSTLKIQRTQQEDSAVYLCASSADRRLGEQYFGPGTRLTVT.

A remark on this clonotype: Germline and junction disagree at one end, which may indicate a read error. This chain connects TRBV5-6 to TRBJ2-1, with TRBD2 as a possible D gene (5 bases). Germline V gene data show CDR1 as SGHDT and CDR2 as YYEEEE. The length of the CDR3 is 16 residues. The CDR3 protein is CASSFVWESSHNEQFF. CDR3 DNA: TGTGCCAGCAGCTTTGTCTGGGAGAGCTCCCACAATGAGCAGTTCTTC. The whole variable domain, remainder taken from reference TRBV5-6 and TRBJ2-1, is DAGVTQSPTHLIKTRGQQVTLRCSPKSGHDTVSWYQQALGQGPQFIFQYYEEEERQRGNFPDRFSGHQFPNYSSELNVNALLLGDSALYLCASSFVWESSHNEQFFGPGTRLTVL.

This clonotype was found a few times. This sequence joins TRBV12-3 or TRBV12-4 and TRBJ1-6; D ambiguous. CDR3 length: 13 amino acids. Trimming stripped 2 bases from V and 9 bases from J, with 8 bases between. This CDR3 reads CASSLSLGSPLHF. The CDR3, as DNA: TGTGCCAGCAGTTTATCCCTAGGTTCACCCCTCCACTTT.

This clonotype was seen only a few times. J is TRBJ2-2 and V is TRBV7-2, with D perhaps TRBD1 (5 bases). Germline V gene data show CDR1 as SGHTA and CDR2 as FQGNSA. This CDR3 has 13 residues. Between the trimmed V and J ends, which lost 3 bases and 7 bases, there was a span of 9 bases. CDR3 coding DNA: TGTGCCAGCAGCTTCCAGGGTAGCGGGGAGCTGTTTTTT. Translating gives CASSFQGSGELFF.

This clonotype turned up a few times. V usage is TRBV19 and J usage is TRBJ2-7; 9 bases map to TRBD1. The CDR3 has 15 residues. Germline V gene lookup returns CDR1 LNHDA and CDR2 SQIVND (reference sequence). Trimming at V came to 9 bases and at J to 6 bases, leaving 15 bases not matched to a gene. DNA of the CDR3: TGTGCCAGCGAACATACAGGGGGCGTTGGTGGCGAGCAGTACTTC. Encoded protein: CASEHTGGVGGEQYF.

The sample holds one count of this clonotype. CDR3 amino acids: CASSPSTGIKTEAFF. DNA of the CDR3: TGTGCCAGCAGCCCCTCGACAGGGATTAAAACTGAAGCTTTCTTT. V usage is TRBV3-1 and J usage is TRBJ1-1; 7 bases match TRBD1. Germline V lookup: CDR1 LGHDT, CDR2 YNNKEL (reference sequence). V shed 4 bases, J shed 5 bases, and the junction held 10 bases outside the gene matches. The CDR3 is 15 residues long.

This chain joins TRBV6-6 and TRBJ2-1, with TRBD1 matching over 7 bases. The CDR3 has 17 residues. Germline V gene data show CDR1 as MNHNY and CDR2 as SVGAGI (reference sequence). The V segment lost 2 bases and the J segment 2 bases; nucleotides outside the gene matches: 9. This chain's CDR3 is CASSYSPGTETYNEQFF. The CDR3 bases are TGTGCCAGCAGTTACAGCCCCGGGACAGAAACCTACAATGAGCAGTTCTTC.

There are a few counts of this clonotype. This rearrangement joins TRBV6-6 to TRBJ2-3; TRBD1 agrees at 8 bases. The CDR3 length is 17 residues. The V and J ends lost 2 bases and 1 base, in that order; junction bases with no gene match: 8. The germline gives CDR1 MNHNY, CDR2 SVGAGI (reference sequence). The CDR3 protein is CASSYLAGGLGTDTQYF. The CDR3 DNA reads TGTGCCAGCAGTTACCTGGCAGGGGGCCTCGGCACAGATACGCAGTATTTT.

The chain uses TRBV4-2 and TRBJ1-6, with 10 bases aligning to TRBD1. CDR1 and CDR2 from the germline V gene are LGHNA and YNFKEQ. J gave up 1 base and V 3 bases, and 3 bases lay outside the gene matches. The CDR3 extends over 17 amino acids. CDR3 DNA sequence: TGTGCCAGCAGCCAGAGGACAGGGGGGTCCTATAATTCACCCCTCCACTTT. Translation: CASSQRTGGSYNSPLHF.

This clonotype showed up just a few times. The J gene is TRBJ2-5, the V gene TRBV7-2, with 9 bases that match TRBD1. Germline values: CDR1 SGHTA, CDR2 FQGNSA. This CDR3 is 16 amino acids long. Germline trimming cut 1 base from V and 5 bases from J; bases unmatched to any gene: 8. The CDR3 region has the DNA TGTGCCAGCAGCTTAGTACAGGGGGCTACGGGGGAGACCCAGTACTTC. Amino acid sequence: CASSLVQGATGETQYF.

This clonotype occurred a few times. J is TRBJ2-5 and V is TRBV7-3; 10 nucleotides line up with TRBD2. Trimming took 1 base from V and 2 from J; bases not matched to a gene: 4. This CDR3 region has 16 residues. CDR1 SGHTA and CDR2 FQGTGA come from the germline V gene. The CDR3 sequence: CASSLKAGGLQETQYF. The CDR3, as DNA: TGTGCCAGCAGCTTAAAAGCGGGGGGGCTTCAAGAGACCCAGTACTTC. Filled out from reference TRBV7-3 and TRBJ2-5, the complete variable domain reads GAGVSQTPSNKVTEKGKYVELRCDPISGHTALYWYRQSLGQGPEFLIYFQGTGAADDSGLPNDRFFAVRPEGSVSTLKIQRTERGDSAVYLCASSLKAGGLQETQYFGPGTRLLVL.

The V gene is TRBV12-3 or TRBV12-4, the J gene TRBJ1-5; D not certain. Between the trimmed V and J ends, which lost 3 bases and 3 bases, there was a span of 6 bases. The length of the CDR3 is 13 residues. This CDR3 is CASSLGVNQPQHF. The CDR3 region has the DNA TGTGCCAGCAGTTTGGGAGTCAATCAGCCCCAGCATTTT.

The genes are TRBV4-3 and TRBJ1-4, with D tentatively TRBD1 (5 bases). Trimming took off 1 base at V and 8 bases at J, with 11 bases between the two ends. Germline V gives CDR1 LGHNA, CDR2 YSLEER. The CDR3 spans 14 residues. The CDR3 here is CASSQGGVGEKLFF. The CDR3, as DNA: TGCGCCAGCAGCCAAGGGGGCGTAGGGGAAAAACTGTTTTTT.

The rearrangement links TRBV7-9 to TRBJ2-2; TRBD1 matches at 7 bases. The CDR3 is 16 residues long. The junction had 6 bases not matched to a gene; V was cut back by 4 bases and J by 1 base. Germline-derived CDR1 and CDR2 are SEHNR and FQNEAQ (reference sequence). Here the CDR3 DNA reads TGTGCCAGCAGCTCTCTACAGGGGCGGAACACCGGGGAGCTGTTTTTT. Translation gives CASSSLQGRNTGELFF.

This chain connects TRBV9 to TRBJ2-3; possible D gene TRBD2, 6 bases. This CDR3 comprises 13 residues. Per the germline V gene, CDR1 is SGDLS and CDR2 is YYNGEE. V dropped 4 bases and J dropped 5 bases, with 11 bases sitting between them. CDR3 nucleotides: TGTGCCAGCAGCCCGAGGGGACTAGATACGCAGTATTTT. It is translated as CASSPRGLDTQYF.

In its sample, this clonotype was seen a few times. The J gene is TRBJ2-5, the V gene TRBV18, with no clear D. Germline V gene lookup returns CDR1 KGHSH and CDR2 LQKENI. The CDR3 loop spans 14 amino acids. V was trimmed by 6 bases and J by 4 bases, leaving 15 bases between them. In nucleotides, the CDR3 is TGTGCCAGCTCTAGCCAACCTACACCAGAGACCCAGTACTTC. Encoded protein: CASSSQPTPETQYF.